This TCR beta chain was observed in a study of spatial heterogeneity in lung cancer (dated by TCRdb to about 2019). Describing the broader study: Beta-chain transcripts were consistently detected in greater numbers than alpha-chain transcripts, which likely reflected higher beta-chain transcript abundance. The study linked features of the TCR repertoire to counts of nonsynonymous mutations, which were determined by whole-exome sequencing of tumor tissue. In non-small cell lung cancer, the study made a quantitative comparison of TCR alpha and beta repertoires among multiple tumor regions, matched nontumor lung and blood. Both alpha and beta chains were TCR-sequenced in samples taken at surgery, namely 220 tumor regions, 63 to 70 matched nontumor lung samples and about 58 PBMC samples. In the raw uncorrected reads, each unique combination of TCR and UMI appeared more than ten times on average.

Libraries were built with 5' RACE. Sequenced using a NextSeq 500. The TCR library protocol attached a unique molecular identifier to each TCR cDNA molecule to allow correction of PCR and sequencing errors. Turning to the authors' computational methods: Decombinator tools were used for TCR identification, UMI-based error correction and CDR3 extraction. Expanded TCRs were defined as those above a frequency of 2 per 1,000, corresponding to the top 1% of the tumor frequency distribution. Each repertoire was subsampled 100 times to 5,000 TCRs, after which Renyi diversity was computed with the R vegan package. CDR3 similarity networks were constructed using string-kernel similarity of amino acid triplets, with links drawn between CDR3s whose pairwise similarity was above 0.82. In-frame beta chains were kept once TCRdb had trimmed the public reads at Q25 with fastp and called clones with MiXCR. Identical CDR3 protein sequences are pooled into one entry, listed with their most common genes and DNA. The V and J calls here are based on TCRdb, not the publication. Across this sample there are roughly 46,000 distinct CDR3 sequences, with 12% seen only once. The leading ten clones occupy roughly 40% of the sample.

The CDR3 has 15 amino acids, counting the end cysteine and phenylalanine. Only the CDR3 DNA is retained, 45 bases long and in frame from the first base. The germline V gene encodes CDR1 SGHTA and CDR2 FQGNSA. At the junction V is shortened by 5 bases and J by 9 bases; bases outside the gene matches: 13. Notes on this clonotype: What antigen it recognizes has not been identified. The record has no base qualities; no much larger clone is one base away.

Overall results and qualifications from the work: Ubiquitous expanded tumor TCRs were detected in blood more often at tumor resection than at routine follow-up. Additional single-cell paired TCR alpha and beta sequencing was considered necessary to confirm, at a functional level, the hypothesis that regional TCRs recognize regional mutations.

According to the study, the label for this sample's time point signals: sample taken at primary tumor resection. Whole RNA extracted from tumor and nontumor lung tissue, or from cryopreserved PBMC samples, was used for TCR sequencing without cell sorting. The donors were approximately 70 patients from the lung TRACERx cohort who had early-stage, untreated non-small cell lung cancer. Only patients for whom sufficient RNA was available from at least two tumor regions were selected for TCR sequencing. The V and J genes are TRBV7-2 and TRBJ2-5; the junction holds 9 bases that match TRBD2. The starting material was PBMCs, obtained at surgery. The sequence was obtained from a female donor with early-stage non-small cell lung cancer. The DNA reads as follows: TGTGCCAGCAGCGGGGCAGCGGGGGGTTTAGGCCCCCAGTACTTC. This codes for CASSGAAGGLGPQYF.